This T cell receptor (beta chain) emerged from a study of blood T cells in healthy people across ages. The authors isolated at least 6 million PBMCs per sample. This clonotype was seen only a few times. The antigen is not known. A second PCR of about 6 to 11 cycles used a sample-barcoded 5' primer and a J-beta primer mix. Via MiXCR, TCRdb re-called the 5' RACE reads, giving one row per CDR3 protein. Found here are about 1.4 million distinct CDR3 sequences, approximately 59% of them singletons; the top ten hold over 5%. There are 15 residues in the CDR3. The germline V gene has CDR1 MGHRA and CDR2 YSYEKL. Findings of the study overall: Diversity figures based on one million T cells were deemed too low. Roughly linear declines in TCR beta diversity per million T cells occurred with age.

The sample taken for sequencing was blood. This TCR was recovered from a man aged 18 to 35 in good health. The genes are TRBV4-1 and TRBJ2-7; D possibly corresponds to TRBD2 (6 bases). Matching the DNA end better, TRBJ2-5 makes the J call doubtful. CDR3 bases: TGCGCCAGCAGGCGGGGACTTGCCGGGGGAGGGACCCAGTACTTC. Translated: CASRRGLAGGGTQYF.